This TCR beta chain was obtained from a study of PD-L1 blockade in urothelial cancer. Study at large: Prior exposure to chemotherapy in patients amounted to 0 to 3 regimens received. At 3 weeks (second dose) and 6 weeks after starting treatment, blood was analyzed. Reported median T cell count for blood samples was around 150,000. Whole-study results and caveats: Pretreatment TCR clonality in blood, when below the median, was predictive of better survival.

Note on this clone: Its target is unknown.

Trimming at V came to 5 bases and at J to 5 bases, leaving 7 bases not matched to a gene. This CDR3 contains 14 residues. The germline gives CDR1 MNHEY, CDR2 SVGAGI. Here immunoSEQ multiplex PCR was the method, and the copy in TCRdb shows in-frame clones only, minus some. The table has 17,000 or so clones, about 85% seen once. The V gene is TRBV6-5, the J gene TRBJ2-5; 8 bases agree with TRBD1. Sequenced here: PBMCs, sampled around atezolizumab (anti-PD-L1) treatment. The source of this sequence is a man aged 50 or older with urothelial cancer. CDR3 residues: CASSKQGAWETQYF. CDR3 DNA: TGTGCCAGCAGTAAGCAGGGGGCGTGGGAGACCCAGTACTTC.